This T cell receptor (beta chain) was profiled in a study of blood T cells in healthy people across ages. In the case of this clonotype: As yet, its antigen is unknown.

Study-wide results and limits: Strong correlation linked observed beta diversity and percent naive T cells. Underestimates were what the diversity estimates from one million T cells were considered to be.

The authors isolated at least 6.5 million PBMCs per sample. A second PCR of about 6 to 11 cycles used a sample-barcoded 5' primer and a J-beta primer mix. Template switching added a 12-random-nucleotide identifier to every cDNA molecule. TCRdb itself ran the 5' RACE reads through MiXCR, one entry per CDR3 protein. This table holds around 650,000 distinct CDR3 sequences, about 43% found once. The receptor comes from a man at least 80 years old in good health. The sample consisted of blood.

This CDR3 is CSATDLSTDTQYF. The CDR3 DNA follows: TGCAGTGCCACGGACTTGAGCACAGATACGCAGTATTTT. V and J are TRBV20-1 and TRBJ2-3; a weak D match, TRBD2 (5 bases). This CDR3 region has 13 residues. CDR1 is DFQATT, CDR2 SNEGSKA, per germline (reference sequence). V was cut by 6 bases and J by 0 bases, with 10 bases left in between.